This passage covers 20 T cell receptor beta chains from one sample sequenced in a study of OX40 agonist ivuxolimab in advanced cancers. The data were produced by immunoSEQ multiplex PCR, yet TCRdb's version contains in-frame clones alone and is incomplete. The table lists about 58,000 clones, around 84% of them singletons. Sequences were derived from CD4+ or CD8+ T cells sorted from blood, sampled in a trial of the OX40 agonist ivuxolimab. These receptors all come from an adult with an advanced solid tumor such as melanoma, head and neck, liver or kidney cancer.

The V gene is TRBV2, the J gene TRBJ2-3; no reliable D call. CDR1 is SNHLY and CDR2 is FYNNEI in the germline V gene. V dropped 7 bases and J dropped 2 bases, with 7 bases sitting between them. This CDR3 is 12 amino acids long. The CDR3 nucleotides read TGTGCCAGCAAGACGGACACAGATACGCAGTATTTT. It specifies CASKTDTDTQYF.

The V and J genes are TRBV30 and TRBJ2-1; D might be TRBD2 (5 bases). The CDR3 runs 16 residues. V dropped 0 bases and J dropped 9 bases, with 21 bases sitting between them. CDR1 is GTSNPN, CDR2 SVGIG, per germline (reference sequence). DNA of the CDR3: TGTGCCTGGAGTGTTAGCCCTAGCCCGGGCGTTGGTGAGCAGTTCTTC. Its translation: CAWSVSPSPGVGEQFF.

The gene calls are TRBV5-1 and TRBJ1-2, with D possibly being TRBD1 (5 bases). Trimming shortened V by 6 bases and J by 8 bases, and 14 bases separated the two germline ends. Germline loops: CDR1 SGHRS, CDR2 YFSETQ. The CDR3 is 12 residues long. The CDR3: CASKQGDDGYTF. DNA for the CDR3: TGCGCCAGCAAGCAGGGCGATGACGGCTACACCTTC.

CDR3 in amino acids: CASSTWDRLNTEAFF. The DNA of the CDR3 is TGTGCCAGCAGCACCTGGGACAGGCTGAACACTGAAGCTTTCTTT. V is TRBV7-8 and J is TRBJ1-1, with 8 bases fitting TRBD1. The CDR3 contains 15 residues. Losses at the gene ends were 5 bases for V and 0 bases for J; bases not matched to a gene: 5. The germline V gene encodes CDR1 SGHVS and CDR2 FQNEAQ.

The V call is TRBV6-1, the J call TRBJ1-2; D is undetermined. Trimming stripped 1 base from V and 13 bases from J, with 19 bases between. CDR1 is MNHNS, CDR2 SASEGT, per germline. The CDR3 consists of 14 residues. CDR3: CASSEGPGSAAVTF. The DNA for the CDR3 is TGTGCCAGCAGTGAAGGACCCGGGAGCGCGGCGGTCACCTTC.

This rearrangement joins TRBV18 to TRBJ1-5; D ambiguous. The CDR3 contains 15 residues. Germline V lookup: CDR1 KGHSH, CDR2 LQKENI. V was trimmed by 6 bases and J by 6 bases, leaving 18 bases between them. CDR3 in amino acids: CASSQTSTSRQPQHF. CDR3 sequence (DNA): TGTGCCAGCTCCCAGACCAGCACCAGTCGTCAGCCCCAGCATTTT.

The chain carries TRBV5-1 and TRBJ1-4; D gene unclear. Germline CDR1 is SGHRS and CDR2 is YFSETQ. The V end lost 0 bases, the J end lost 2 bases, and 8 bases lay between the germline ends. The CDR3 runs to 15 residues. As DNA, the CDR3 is TGCGCCAGCAGCTTGGCAGCAGAGACTAATGAAAAACTGTTTTTT. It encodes CASSLAAETNEKLFF.

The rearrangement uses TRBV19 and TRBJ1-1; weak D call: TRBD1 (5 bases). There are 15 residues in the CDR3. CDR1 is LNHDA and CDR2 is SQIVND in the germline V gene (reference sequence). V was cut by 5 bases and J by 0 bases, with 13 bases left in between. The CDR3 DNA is TGTGCCAGTAGTCTTAAGGACACAATGAACACTGAAGCTTTCTTT. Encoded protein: CASSLKDTMNTEAFF.

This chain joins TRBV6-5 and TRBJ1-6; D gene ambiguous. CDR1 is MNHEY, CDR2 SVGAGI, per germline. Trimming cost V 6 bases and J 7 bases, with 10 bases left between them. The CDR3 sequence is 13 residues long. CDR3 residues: CASRSQANSPLHF. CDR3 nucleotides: TGTGCCAGCAGGAGTCAGGCCAATTCACCCCTCCACTTT.

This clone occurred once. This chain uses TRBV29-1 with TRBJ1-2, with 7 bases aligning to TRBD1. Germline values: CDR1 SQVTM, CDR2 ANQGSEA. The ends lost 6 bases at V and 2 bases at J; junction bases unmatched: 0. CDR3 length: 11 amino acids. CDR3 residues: CSVDRNYGYTF. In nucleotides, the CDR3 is TGCAGCGTGGACAGGAACTATGGCTACACCTTC.

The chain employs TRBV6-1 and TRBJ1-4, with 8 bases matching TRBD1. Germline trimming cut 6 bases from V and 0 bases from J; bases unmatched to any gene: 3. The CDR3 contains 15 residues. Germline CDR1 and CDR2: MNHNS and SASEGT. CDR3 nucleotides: TGTGCCAGCAGGGACAGGGTTGCAACTAATGAAAAACTGTTTTTT. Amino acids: CASRDRVATNEKLFF.

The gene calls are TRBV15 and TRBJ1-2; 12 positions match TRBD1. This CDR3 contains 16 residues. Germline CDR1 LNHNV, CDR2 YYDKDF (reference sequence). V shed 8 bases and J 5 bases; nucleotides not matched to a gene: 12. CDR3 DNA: TGTGCCACCGGCGGCAGGGACAGGGGGCGCTCGTATGGCTACACCTTC. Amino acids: CATGGRDRGRSYGYTF.

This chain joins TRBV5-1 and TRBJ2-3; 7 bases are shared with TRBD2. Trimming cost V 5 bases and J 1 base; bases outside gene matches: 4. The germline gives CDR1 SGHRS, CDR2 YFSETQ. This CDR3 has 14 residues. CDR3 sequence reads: CASRGAGRTDTQYF. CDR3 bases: TGCGCCAGCAGGGGAGCGGGGCGCACAGATACGCAGTATTTT.

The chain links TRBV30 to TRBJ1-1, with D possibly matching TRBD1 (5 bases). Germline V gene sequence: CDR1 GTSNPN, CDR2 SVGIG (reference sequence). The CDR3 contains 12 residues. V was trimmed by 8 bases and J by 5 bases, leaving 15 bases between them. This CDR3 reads CAAGRGGTEAFF. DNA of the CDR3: TGTGCCGCGGGACGGGGGGGTACTGAAGCTTTCTTT.

CDR3 amino acids: CASSPSAGTPNTEAFF. In nucleotides, the CDR3 is TGTGCCAGCAGCCCATCAGCCGGGACACCGAACACTGAAGCTTTCTTT. This rearrangement joins TRBV5-8 to TRBJ1-1; D may be TRBD1 (6 bases). Trimming removed 4 bases from V and 1 base from J, with 17 bases in between. CDR1 and CDR2 (germline): SGHTS, YDEGEE. The CDR3 sequence is 16 residues long.

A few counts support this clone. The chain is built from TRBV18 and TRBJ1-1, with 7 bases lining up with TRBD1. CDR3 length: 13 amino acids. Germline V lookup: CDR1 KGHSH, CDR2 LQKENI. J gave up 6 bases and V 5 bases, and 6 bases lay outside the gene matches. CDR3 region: CASSNRGWAEAFF. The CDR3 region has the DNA TGTGCCAGCTCAAACAGGGGCTGGGCTGAAGCTTTCTTT.

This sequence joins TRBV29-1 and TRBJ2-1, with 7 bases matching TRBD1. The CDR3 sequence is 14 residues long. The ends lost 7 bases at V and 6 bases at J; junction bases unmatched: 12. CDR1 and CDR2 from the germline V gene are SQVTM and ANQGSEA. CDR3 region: CSAAGGRAPNEQFF. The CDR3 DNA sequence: TGCAGCGCCGCAGGGGGAAGAGCCCCCAATGAGCAGTTCTTC.

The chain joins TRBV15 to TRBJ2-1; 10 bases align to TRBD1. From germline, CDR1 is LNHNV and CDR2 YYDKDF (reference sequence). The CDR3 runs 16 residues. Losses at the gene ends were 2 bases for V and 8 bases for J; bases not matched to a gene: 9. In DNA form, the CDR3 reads TGTGCCACCAGCAGACCCGACAGGGGGCGACGGGATGAGCAGTTCTTC. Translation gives CATSRPDRGRRDEQFF. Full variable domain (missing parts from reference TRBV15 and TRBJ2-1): DAMVIQNPRYQVTQFGKPVTLSCSQTLNHNVMYWYQQKSSQAPKLLFHYYDKDFNNEADTPDNFQSRRPNTSFCFLDIRSPGLGDTAMYLCATSRPDRGRRDEQFFGPGTRLTVL.

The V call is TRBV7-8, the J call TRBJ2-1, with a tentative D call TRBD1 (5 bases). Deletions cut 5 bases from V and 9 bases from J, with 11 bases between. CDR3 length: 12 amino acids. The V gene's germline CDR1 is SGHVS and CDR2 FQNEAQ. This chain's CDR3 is CASSKAGREQFF. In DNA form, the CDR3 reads TGTGCCAGCAGCAAGGCAGGGCGTGAGCAGTTCTTC.

CDR3 protein: CASSSSGGTDTQYF. The CDR3 DNA sequence: TGTGCCAGCAGCTCCAGCGGGGGAACAGATACGCAGTATTTT. The chain is built from TRBV11-2 and TRBJ2-3, with 8 bases fitting TRBD2. Germline lookup yields CDR1 SGHAT and CDR2 FQNNGV. Losses at the gene ends were 4 bases for V and 3 bases for J; bases not matched to a gene: 3. The CDR3 has 14 amino acids.